This T cell receptor (beta chain) is drawn from a study of T cells in localized non-small cell lung cancer. General observations from the study: A median approximately 57 of the top 100 tumor clones appeared in adjacent lung. One tumor region alone was sequenced, and heterogeneity therefore remains possible. Maximal T cell clonality occurred in uninvolved adjacent lung, with tumor ranking below it. Longer overall survival was seen with higher T cell density measured in blood.

Germline lookup yields CDR1 SGDLS and CDR2 YYNGEE. The length of the CDR3 is 14 residues. V lost 2 bases and J lost 2, with 8 bases in between. Sequencing was performed with immunoSEQ multiplex PCR; in TCRdb, only in-frame clones are kept and a portion is missing. The profile shows roughly 1,500 clones, less than 25% of them singletons. A word on this clone: The antigen is not known.

The material was normal lung tissue next to the tumor, obtained before any cancer treatment. The rearrangement uses TRBV9 and TRBJ2-1, with D perhaps TRBD2 (5 bases). The TCR sequence derives from a male donor aged 60 or older with stage II lung adenocarcinoma. The CDR3: CASSVGLAYNEQFF. In DNA form, the CDR3 reads TGTGCCAGCAGCGTTGGACTCGCCTACAATGAGCAGTTCTTC.